This TCR beta chain was identified during a study of T cells after posttransplantation cyclophosphamide (dated by TCRdb to about 2016). Describing the broader study: Using TRB sequencing, the study followed how the T cell repertoire rebuilt after myeloablative bone marrow transplantation with posttransplantation cyclophosphamide given as GVHD prophylaxis. Blood from all 35 or so PTCy patients who had 1-year posttransplant specimens underwent TRB sequencing. Because TRA and TRB clonality correlated tightly in 8 to 10 samples, the subsequent TCR analyses were limited to TRB only. Public TRB sequences were searched against a database of over 3,000 sequences associated with responses to pathogens, tumor antigens, self-antigens and alloantigens. Samples from roughly 35 PTCy-treated patients, along with samples from approximately 15 of their related bone marrow donors, underwent antigen receptor sequencing. TRB sequencing was also done on up to about 3 additional blood samples from 2 to 5.2 years after transplant in 3 patients, and on pretransplant blood from 4 patients.

The germline ends are 8 bases apart after V is trimmed by 2 bases and J by 2 bases. There are 14 amino acids in the CDR3, from cysteine to phenylalanine inclusive. Left in the record is the CDR3 DNA by itself, 42 bases read in frame from the first base. From a lookup of the germline V gene, CDR1 and CDR2 are SGHRS and YFSETQ. TRB sequencing used genomic DNA with the immunoSEQ assay at survey resolution or the hsTCRB kit. On the authors' methods: The immunoSEQ software handled initial read processing, and the LymphoSeq R package was used for repertoire analyses. Clonality was computed as 1 minus normalized Shannon entropy, and a Gini coefficient was also calculated for each TRB dataset. Phenotypes of unsorted samples were inferred by mapping TRB sequences from sorted subsets of the recipient or donor onto unsorted samples of the same recipient. TCRdb's version of the immuneACCESS table is confined to in-frame rearrangements and falls short of the full clone set. An unresolved V gene accounts for under half of the shortfall where checked; the remainder is of unknown origin. D and trimming were read from the DNA, whereas the V and J calls and clone size are those reported in that table. Here the sample has around 30,000 clones; 75% to 90% occur a single time. The ten largest clonotypes hold about 3.5% of the sample.

Peripheral blood samples were provided by related bone marrow donors on the day of marrow donation. Mononuclear cells from peripheral blood and bone marrow were separated by Ficoll-Hypaque density centrifugation and then cryopreserved. General conclusions and limits of the study: The TRB repertoires of T cells infiltrating skin or GI tract showed only limited overlap with the TRB repertoires of T cells in blood. At 1-2 months, donor-recipient similarity was low but rose over the first year, and the later blood repertoires were often dominated by donor CD8+ memory clones. Across roughly 48 patients, TRB clonality was highly associated with recipient CMV seropositivity and CMV reactivation, and diversity in PTCy patients was similar to diversity in CNI/methotrexate controls.

This clone was detected once. The antigen this receptor binds is unknown. No base qualities exist here, and no much larger clone lies one base off it. The rearrangement joined TRBV5-1 to TRBJ2-1; the D segment cannot be called with confidence. Sequencing was done on a sample of PBMCs. This TCR came from a man aged 50-59 years. The DNA sequence reads TGCGCCAGCAGCTTCGGTGATACCTACAATGAGCAGTTCTTC. Translated, this gives CASSFGDTYNEQFF.